The sequence of this T cell receptor beta chain was determined in a study of shared clonotypes between healthy human individuals (TCRdb year 2020). General notes on the study: Three men and a couple of women, aged 18 to 49 years, made up the cohort. For each donor, CD4 naive and CD4 memory were each given three plates, CD8 naive was given two plates, and CD8 memory was given one plate. Blood TCR repertoires of five healthy adults were deeply sequenced to estimate repertoire size and the extent of clonotype sharing between individuals. To increase sequencing depth and limit assay-specific biases, TCR repertoire library preparation and sequencing were carried out by different laboratories using diverse techniques. Per donor, leukapheresis produced somewhere between about 0.8 and 9.5 billion PBMCs. The study at large found these results: Only blood was sampled, and tissue TCR repertoires likely differ from those in blood. Rarefaction of sorted-subset datasets indicated incomplete sequencing despite the large sequencing depth. Because the study included a small number of donors, the genetic and exposure-history diversity represented was limited. About 4.5% of naive CD4, more than 3% of naive CD8, approximately 2.2% of memory CD4, and approximately 0.4% of memory CD8 clonotypes were shared across several donors. Based on pairwise subsampling, the degree of clonotype sharing among donors was expected to be affected by sequencing depth. Naive subsets generally had larger estimated clonotype richness than memory subsets. Clonotypes shared by all four sorted-subset donors showed higher generation probabilities than non-shared clonotypes.

In the case of this clone: Its antigen specificity is not known. Nothing much larger sits one base from this clone, and base qualities are not available.

Sequences MNHNS (CDR1) and SASEGT (CDR2) are obtained from the germline V gene. The CDR3, cysteine through phenylalanine, is 15 amino acids long. Of the read, only the CDR3 DNA is kept; its 45 bases are in frame from base 1. V ends up 4 bases short and J 4 bases short, with an unmatched junction base count of 9. Donors were healthy HIV-negative adults with no recently reported acute infections or vaccinations. Only Caucasian adults living in Nashville, Tennessee, USA were represented among the donors. CD4+ T cells were enriched by magnetic negative selection; naive cells were then positively selected on CD45RA, and the negative fraction formed the memory subset. Blood was obtained by leukapheresis, after which PBMCs were separated by Ficoll-Histopaque density gradient centrifugation and cryopreserved in liquid nitrogen vapor phase. Analytical flow cytometry was used to check the purity and quantity of each magnetically sorted T cell population. Genomic DNA was isolated from every sorted fraction and measured by UV absorbance on a Nanodrop 2000c.

Using the deep immunoSEQ assay, multiplex PCR amplified TCR CDR3 regions from genomic DNA. Genomic DNA extracted from each cell subset was distributed evenly over all wells of several immunoSEQ 96-well plates, and each plate served as one replicate. For sorted subsets, roughly 200 ng genomic DNA, equal to tens of thousands of T cell genomes, was loaded into each replicate PCR. Purified libraries were quantified with a Qubit 3.0 fluorometer, sized on a Bioanalyzer 2100, and re-quantified with the KAPA Library Quantification kit. A separate single-read 150-cycle Illumina NextSeq 550 flow cell was used to sequence each immunoSEQ 96-well plate. In the authors' own workflow: Because only junctional sequences without quality scores were contained in the immunoSEQ output, filtering matching that applied to full-length reads could not be performed. Sequences were annotated with PyIR, a Python wrapper for IgBLAST v1.9, using IMGT germline references to assign V/J genes and CDR3. Any read was removed if the V/J assignment was weak (E-value above 1e-6), the CDR3 was missing, or the read contained stop codons, out-of-frame junctions, or ambiguous translated residues. A V3J clonotype was defined by an identical inferred V gene, J gene, and CDR3 amino acid sequence. The percentage overlap between two repertoires was calculated by dividing the number of shared unique clonotypes by the size of the smaller repertoire. Repertoire richness was assessed with RTK rarefaction, the Chao1 estimator, and Recon v2.1 estimates of unobserved clonotypes. For all TCRbeta clonotypes obtained by the gDNA method from a few donors, generation probabilities were computed with OLGA. TCRdb took this table from immuneACCESS and kept in-frame rearrangements with V and J called. Such tables lack part of the clones; where checked against another copy, unresolved V genes explain under half of the gap, and the rest is unexplained. V, J and clone size reflect that table, while D and trimming were determined from the DNA. Across this sample there are 2.3 million or so clones, with approximately 93% seen only once. The top ten clones comprise under 0.45% of the sample.

The TCR was taken from a young man in good health. Some clones in this sample may be carry-over from other donors' samples. The V gene is TRBV6-1 and the J gene is TRBJ2-7, with 8 middle bases fitting TRBD1. Sequencing was performed on naive CD4+ T cells from PBMCs. The sample's cell subset or site, from its label and the paper: CD45RA+ positively selected. CDR3 loop: CASSAYGDRGYEQYF. The bases read TGTGCCAGCAGTGCGTACGGCGACAGGGGTTACGAGCAGTACTTC.